The 9 T cell receptor beta chains below were found in one sample sequenced in a study of cytomegalovirus exposure and HLA in healthy donors. Libraries were prepared by immunoSEQ multiplex PCR; TCRdb keeps only in-frame clonotypes and omits some of them. Of 160,000 or so clones listed, roughly 91% are singletons. The sequencing sample was made of PBMCs. These receptors were collected from a man aged 18 to 29 in good health and CMV-seronegative.

The rearrangement links TRBV19 to TRBJ2-1; 8 bases agree with TRBD2. This CDR3 comprises 14 residues. The germline V gene has CDR1 LNHDA and CDR2 SQIVND (reference sequence). J was trimmed by 10 bases and V by 5 bases; bases with no gene match: 10. CDR3 DNA: TGTGCCAGTAGTCCCTCCGGGACTAGAGGCGAGCAGTTCTTC. Protein product: CASSPSGTRGEQFF.

The table lists this clone with a few counts. The chain uses TRBV2 and TRBJ1-5; 8 bases align to TRBD1. Germline lookup yields CDR1 SNHLY and CDR2 FYNNEI. The J segment lost 5 bases and the V segment lost 7 bases, leaving 7 bases of the junction unmatched. CDR3 length: 14 residues. CDR3 in DNA: TGTGCCAGCACCCCAGACAGGGGCCATCAGCCCCAGCATTTT. It specifies CASTPDRGHQPQHF.

This clone was seen only once. This sequence joins TRBV2 and TRBJ2-1; D gene ambiguous. The CDR3 spans 15 residues. V was pared by 2 bases and J by 1 base, with 9 bases between. The V gene's germline CDR1 is SNHLY and CDR2 FYNNEI. CDR3 bases: TGTGCCAGCAGTGAAAATATCCCTTCCTACAATGAGCAGTTCTTC. As protein: CASSENIPSYNEQFF.

This chain links TRBV7-2 with TRBJ2-2, with 9 bases fitting TRBD1. J was trimmed by 4 bases and V by 3 bases; bases with no gene match: 3. This CDR3 spans 15 amino acids. Germline CDR1 and CDR2: SGHTA and FQGNSA. The CDR3 region has the DNA TGTGCCAGCAGCTTCGGACAGGGGATCACCGGGGAGCTGTTTTTT. As protein: CASSFGQGITGELFF.

This clone was found a few times. J is TRBJ2-7 and V is TRBV6-5, with TRBD1 identical over 7 bases. J lost 3 bases, V lost 5 bases, and 7 bases had no gene match. CDR1 is MNHEY, CDR2 SVGAGI, per germline. The length of the CDR3 is 14 residues. The CDR3 coding sequence is TGTGCCAGCAGTCCATCTTACAGGGGCTACGAGCAGTACGTC. Its protein is CASSPSYRGYEQYV.

V and J are TRBV5-1 and TRBJ2-1, with D hard to call. Germline-derived CDR1 and CDR2 are SGHRS and YFSETQ. With 0 bases removed from V and 7 bases from J, the gap between germline ends came to 5 bases. The CDR3 contains 12 residues. The CDR3 nucleotides read TGCGCCAGCAGCTTGGAACAGAATGAGCAGTTCTTC. Translating it yields CASSLEQNEQFF.

The rearrangement links TRBV2 to TRBJ2-5; no clear D. Looked up from germline, CDR1 is SNHLY and CDR2 is FYNNEI. The V end was cut by 6 bases, the J end by 2 bases, with 10 bases between. The length of the CDR3 is 13 residues. In DNA form, the CDR3 reads TGTGCCAGCAGATTATCTCGGCAAGAGACCCAGTACTTC. It yields the protein CASRLSRQETQYF.

Details on this clone: The sample carries other DNA sequences with the same CDR3. This chain joins TRBV5-1 and TRBJ1-5, with unresolved D. CDR1 is SGHRS, CDR2 YFSETQ, per germline. V was pared by 0 bases and J by 4 bases, with 11 bases between. CDR3 length equals 15 residues. The CDR3 reads CASSLAGGFNQPQHF. The CDR3, as DNA: TGCGCCAGCAGCTTGGCCGGAGGTTTTAATCAGCCCCAGCATTTT.

The chain uses TRBV10-3 and TRBJ2-7, with D tentatively TRBD1 (6 bases). Between the trimmed V and J ends, which lost 4 bases and 6 bases, there was a span of 7 bases. The CDR3 loop spans 11 amino acids. Germline assignment: CDR1 ENHRY and CDR2 SYGVKD. Here the CDR3 reads CAISGRGEQYF. CDR3 sequence (DNA): TGTGCCATCAGTGGCAGGGGCGAGCAGTACTTC.